This TCR beta chain came from a study of blood T cell repertoires in COVID-19. Germline loops: CDR1 MDHEN, CDR2 SYDVKM. There are 15 residues in the CDR3. V dropped 10 bases and J dropped 3; count of bases not matched to a gene: 10. TCRdb keeps only in-frame clones here, not all; method: immunoSEQ multiplex PCR. The sample consists of hundreds of thousands of clones, 80% to 90% of them appearing once. The genes are TRBV28 and TRBJ1-3, with 9 bases that match TRBD1. Material for sequencing was PBMCs or T cells enriched from blood (not recorded which). The origin of this receptor is a woman aged 18 to 35 who had recovered from COVID-19. This chain's CDR3 is CATSTGGAFGNTIYF. Written as DNA, the CDR3 is TGTGCCACCAGCACAGGGGGCGCTTTTGGAAACACCATATATTTT.